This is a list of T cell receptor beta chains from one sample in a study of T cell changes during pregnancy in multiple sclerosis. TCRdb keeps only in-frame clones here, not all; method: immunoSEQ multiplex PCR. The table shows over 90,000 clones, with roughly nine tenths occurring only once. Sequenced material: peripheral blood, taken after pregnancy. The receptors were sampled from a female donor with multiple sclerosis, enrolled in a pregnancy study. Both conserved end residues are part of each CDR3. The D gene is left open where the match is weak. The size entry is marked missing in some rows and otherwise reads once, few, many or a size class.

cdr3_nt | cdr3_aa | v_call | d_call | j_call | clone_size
TGTGCCATCAGGAAGACAGGTATCATGAACACTGAAGCTTTCTTT | CAIRKTGIMNTEAFF | TRBV10-3 | - | TRBJ1-1 | -
TGTGCCAGCAGCGTCGGGCTCGGGAAGACCCAGTACTTC | CASSVGLGKTQYF | TRBV19 | - | TRBJ2-5 | once
TGTGCCAGCAGTTACTCCCAGCGCGGCACCGGGGAGCTGTTTTTT | CASSYSQRGTGELFF | TRBV6-6 | - | TRBJ2-2 | -
TGTGCCAGCAGCTTGAGTGCTAGCGGGAGGTCCTACAATGAGCAGTTCTTC | CASSLSASGRSYNEQFF | TRBV5-4 | TRBD2 | TRBJ2-1 | -
TGTGCCAGCACCCCAACCAGCGTCCCATACGAGCAGTACTTC | CASTPTSVPYEQYF | TRBV2 | - | TRBJ2-7 | -
TGTGCCAGCAGCGTCGGTAGTCTTAGCTCCTACGAGCAGTACTTC | CASSVGSLSSYEQYF | TRBV9 | - | TRBJ2-7 | few
TGTGCCAGCAGCTTAGGGTCAGGGATAGATACGCAGTATTTT | CASSLGSGIDTQYF | TRBV11-2 | - | TRBJ2-3 | -
TGCGCCAGCAGCTTGGACAGGCCAGATACGCAGTATTTT | CASSLDRPDTQYF | TRBV5-1 | - | TRBJ2-3 | -
TGTGCCAGCAGTGAATCTGGGACTAGCAAAGGGACCCAGTACTTC | CASSESGTSKGTQYF | TRBV2 | TRBD2 | TRBJ2-5 | once
TGCGCCAGCAGCCAAGACATCTACAATGAGCAGTTCTTC | CASSQDIYNEQFF | TRBV4-1 | - | TRBJ2-1 | -
TGTGCCAGCCGTACTAGCGGAGTCTACGAGCAGTACTTC | CASRTSGVYEQYF | TRBV28 | TRBD2 | TRBJ2-7 | -
TGTGCCAGCACGTACGGACAGCCCTTTAGCTCTGGGGCCAACGTCCTGACTTTC | CASTYGQPFSSGANVLTF | TRBV11-2 | - | TRBJ2-6 | -
TGTGCCAGCAGTGAAGGGCCGGAGGCGACCCAGTACTTC | CASSEGPEATQYF | TRBV28 | - | TRBJ2-5 | -
TGTGCCAGCAGCAACCCCAAACCCGGGACAGGGGCCGGTAATAGCAATCAGCCCCAGCATTTT | CASSNPKPGTGAGNSNQPQHF | TRBV21-1 | - | TRBJ1-5 | -
TGTGCCAGCAGCCGGGGGTTACCCGATAGGGAAGCTTTCTTT | CASSRGLPDREAFF | TRBV6-5 | - | TRBJ1-1 | -
TGTGCCAGCAGTTACTCGGCTTATAGCAATCAGCCCCAGCATTTT | CASSYSAYSNQPQHF | TRBV6-5 | - | TRBJ1-5 | -
TGTGCCAGCAAAGGTGACAGAGCAGGCTACACCTTC | CASKGDRAGYTF | TRBV28 | - | TRBJ1-2 | -
TGTGCCAGCAGCTTAGACCGGGACAGGGGGGGAGCCTGGCATTTT | CASSLDRDRGGAWHF | TRBV7-6 | TRBD1 | TRBJ1-5 | -
TGTGCCAGCAGGCTAGGGCGGGGTAGCACAGATACGCAGTATTTT | CASRLGRGSTDTQYF | TRBV6-5 | - | TRBJ2-3 | once
TGTGCCAGCAGTGAAGCTTTAGTAGGGGACAGGGGTTATGAGCAGTACTTC | CASSEALVGDRGYEQYF | TRBV6-1 | TRBD1 | TRBJ2-7 | -
TGTGCCAGCAGCGTAGCGGGGGGGCTTGGGAATGAGCAGTTCTTC | CASSVAGGLGNEQFF | TRBV9 | TRBD2 | TRBJ2-1 | -
TGTGCCAGCAGTGAGGGTGGCAAGGTTAGGAATCAGCCCCAGCATTTT | CASSEGGKVRNQPQHF | TRBV27 | - | TRBJ1-5 | few
TGTGCCAGTAGAACAGGGGAATCCATGAACACTGAAGCTTTCTTT | CASRTGESMNTEAFF | TRBV19 | TRBD1 | TRBJ1-1 | -
TGTGCCAGCAGCAAAGAGGGAGGCATCTCCGGGGAGCTGTTTTTT | CASSKEGGISGELFF | TRBV7-6 | - | TRBJ2-2 | -
TGTGCCAGCAGTGGACAGGGGGCGAACCCTGCTAAAAATTCACCCCTCCACTTT | CASSGQGANPAKNSPLHF | TRBV2 | TRBD1 | TRBJ1-6 | -
TGTGCCAGCTCACCCCAGGGTCTTAGCTCCTACAATGAGCAGTTCTTC | CASSPQGLSSYNEQFF | TRBV18 | - | TRBJ2-1 | -
TGTGCCAGCAGCGAAGCTAGCGGTAGACGCTACAATGAGCAGTTCTTC | CASSEASGRRYNEQFF | TRBV7-9 | TRBD2 | TRBJ2-1 | -
TGCGCCAGCGCTGAGAACCCGAACACTGAAGCTTTCTTT | CASAENPNTEAFF | TRBV5-1 | - | TRBJ1-1 | once
TGTGCCAGTAAGGGCCTACTAGGCGGCAATCAGCCCCAGCATTTT | CASKGLLGGNQPQHF | TRBV19 | - | TRBJ1-5 | -
TGTGCCAGCAGTGACTCCGAGTTCACCGGGGAGCTGTTTTTT | CASSDSEFTGELFF | TRBV6-4 | - | TRBJ2-2 | -
TGTGCCAGCAGCCGAGAGAGACAGGCTATCACTGAAGCTTTCTTT | CASSRERQAITEAFF | TRBV7-9 | - | TRBJ1-1 | -
TGTGCCAGCGGCACCAGGGACAGGGCTGGAAACACCATATATTTT | CASGTRDRAGNTIYF | TRBV27 | TRBD1 | TRBJ1-3 | -
TGTGCCAGCTCCCGCTGGCAGTCTAGCTCCTACGAGCAGTACTTC | CASSRWQSSSYEQYF | TRBV27 | - | TRBJ2-7 | -
TGTGCCTGGAGTGAGCATGGAAACACCATATATTTT | CAWSEHGNTIYF | TRBV30 | - | TRBJ1-3 | few
TGTGCCAGCTCACCGGAACAGGGCTCTGGAAACACCATATATTTT | CASSPEQGSGNTIYF | TRBV18 | - | TRBJ1-3 | -
TGTGCCAGCAGCTTATTACAGGGGAACACTGAAGCTTTCTTT | CASSLLQGNTEAFF | TRBV7-9 | - | TRBJ1-1 | once
TGCGCCGCAGGTGACAGCTATGGCTACACCTTC | CAAGDSYGYTF | TRBV4-1 | - | TRBJ1-2 | -
TGTGCCAGCTCACAGGGGGCGGTTAGCTCCTACAATGAGCAGTTCTTC | CASSQGAVSSYNEQFF | TRBV18 | TRBD1 | TRBJ2-1 | -
TGTGCCAGCAGCCCCGGACTAGCGGGGCCCTACGAGCAGTACTTC | CASSPGLAGPYEQYF | TRBV5-5 | TRBD2 | TRBJ2-7 | -
TGTGCCAGCAGCCAAACTAGCGGGAGCTCCTACGAGCAGTACTTC | CASSQTSGSSYEQYF | TRBV2 | TRBD2 | TRBJ2-7 | -
TGCGCCAGCAGGCCTCACACAACAGGGGGCGGAGGAGATACGCAGTATTTT | CASRPHTTGGGGDTQYF | TRBV5-1 | TRBD1 | TRBJ2-3 | -
TGTGCCAGCAGCCCCGCTGAGGTAGCCTACGAGCAGTACTTC | CASSPAEVAYEQYF | TRBV7-9 | - | TRBJ2-7 | -